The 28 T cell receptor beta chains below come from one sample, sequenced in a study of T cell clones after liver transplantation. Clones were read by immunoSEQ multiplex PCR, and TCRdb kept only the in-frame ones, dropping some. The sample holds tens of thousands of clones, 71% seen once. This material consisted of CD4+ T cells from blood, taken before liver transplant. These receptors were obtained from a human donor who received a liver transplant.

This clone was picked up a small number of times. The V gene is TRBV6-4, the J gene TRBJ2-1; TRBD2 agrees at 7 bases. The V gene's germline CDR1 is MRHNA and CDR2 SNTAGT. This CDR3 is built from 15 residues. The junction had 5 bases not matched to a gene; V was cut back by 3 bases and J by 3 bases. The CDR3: CASSEEGGIYNEQFF. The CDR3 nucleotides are TGTGCCAGCAGTGAGGAGGGAGGGATCTACAATGAGCAGTTCTTC.

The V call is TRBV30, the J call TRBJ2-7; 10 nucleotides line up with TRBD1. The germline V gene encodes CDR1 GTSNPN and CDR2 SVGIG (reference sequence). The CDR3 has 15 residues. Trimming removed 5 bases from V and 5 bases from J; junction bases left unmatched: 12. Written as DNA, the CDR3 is TGTGCCTGGGGGCCGGGACAGGGGAGAAAGGACGAGCAGTACTTC. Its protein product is CAWGPGQGRKDEQYF.

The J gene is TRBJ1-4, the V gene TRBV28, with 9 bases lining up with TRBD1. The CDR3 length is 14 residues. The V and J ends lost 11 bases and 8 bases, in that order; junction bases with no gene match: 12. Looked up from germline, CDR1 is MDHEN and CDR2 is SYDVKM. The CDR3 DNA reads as TGTGCCGTAGGGAAGGACAGGGGAAGCGAAAAACTGTTTTTT. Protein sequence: CAVGKDRGSEKLFF.

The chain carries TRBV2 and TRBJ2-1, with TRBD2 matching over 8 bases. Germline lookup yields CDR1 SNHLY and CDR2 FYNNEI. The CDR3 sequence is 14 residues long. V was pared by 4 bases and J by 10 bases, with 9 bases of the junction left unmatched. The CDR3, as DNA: TGTGCCAGCAGTGTTCGAGCGGGGGCCCTAGAGCAGTTCTTC. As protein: CASSVRAGALEQFF.

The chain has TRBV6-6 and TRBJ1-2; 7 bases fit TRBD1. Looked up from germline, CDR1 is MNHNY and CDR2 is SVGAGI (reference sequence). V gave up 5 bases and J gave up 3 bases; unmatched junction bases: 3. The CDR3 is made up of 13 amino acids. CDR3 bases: TGTGCCAGCAGTGTCGGGACAGACTATGGCTACACCTTC. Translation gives CASSVGTDYGYTF.

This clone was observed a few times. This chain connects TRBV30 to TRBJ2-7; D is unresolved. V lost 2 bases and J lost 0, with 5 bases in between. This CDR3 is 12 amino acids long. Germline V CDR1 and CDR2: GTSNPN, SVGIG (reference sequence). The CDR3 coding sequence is TGTGCCTGGAGTCAGGCCTCCTACGAGCAGTACTTC. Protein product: CAWSQASYEQYF.

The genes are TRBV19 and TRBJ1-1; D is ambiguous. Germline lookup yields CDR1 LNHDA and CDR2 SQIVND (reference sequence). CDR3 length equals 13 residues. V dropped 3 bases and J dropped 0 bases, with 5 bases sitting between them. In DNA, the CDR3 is TGTGCCAGTAGTATGAGCTTGAACACTGAAGCTTTCTTT. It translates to CASSMSLNTEAFF.

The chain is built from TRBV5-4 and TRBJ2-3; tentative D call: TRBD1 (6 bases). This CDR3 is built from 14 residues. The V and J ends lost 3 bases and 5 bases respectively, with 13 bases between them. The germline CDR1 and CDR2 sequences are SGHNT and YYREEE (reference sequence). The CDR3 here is CASSSGQSEDTQYF. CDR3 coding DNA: TGTGCCAGCAGCTCGGGACAATCCGAAGATACGCAGTATTTT.

Here the CDR3 reads CASTSSWRGRSDEYF. DNA for the CDR3: TGTGCCAGCACCTCTTCTTGGCGGGGGAGATCGGACGAGTATTTT. The chain carries TRBV7-2 and TRBJ2-3; 7 bases fit TRBD2. Germline loops: CDR1 SGHTA, CDR2 FQGNSA. The CDR3 covers 15 residues. With V trimmed by 7 bases and J by 13 bases, 20 bases remained unmatched.

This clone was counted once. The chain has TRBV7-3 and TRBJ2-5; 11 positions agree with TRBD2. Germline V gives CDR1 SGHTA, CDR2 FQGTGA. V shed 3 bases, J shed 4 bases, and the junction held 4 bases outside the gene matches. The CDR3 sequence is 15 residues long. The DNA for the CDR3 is TGTGCCAGCAGCTTGCCGACTAGCGGGGTAGAGACCCAGTACTTC. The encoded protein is CASSLPTSGVETQYF.

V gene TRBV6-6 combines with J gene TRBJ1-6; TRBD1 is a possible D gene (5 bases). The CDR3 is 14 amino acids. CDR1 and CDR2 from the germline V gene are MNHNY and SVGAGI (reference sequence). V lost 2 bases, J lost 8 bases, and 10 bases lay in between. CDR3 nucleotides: TGTGCCAGCAGTTACCAGGTCAGGGATTCACCCCTCCACTTT. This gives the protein CASSYQVRDSPLHF.

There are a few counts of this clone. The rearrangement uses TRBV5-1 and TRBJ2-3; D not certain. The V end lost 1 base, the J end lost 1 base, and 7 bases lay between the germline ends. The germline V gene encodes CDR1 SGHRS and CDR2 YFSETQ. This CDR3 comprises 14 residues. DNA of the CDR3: TGCGCCAGCAGCTTGAATGCAGGCACAGATACGCAGTATTTT. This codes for CASSLNAGTDTQYF.

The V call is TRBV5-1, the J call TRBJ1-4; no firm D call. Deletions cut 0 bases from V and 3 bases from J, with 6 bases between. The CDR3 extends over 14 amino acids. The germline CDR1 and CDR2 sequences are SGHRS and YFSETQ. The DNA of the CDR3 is TGCGCCAGCAGCTTGGACAGTCCTAATGAAAAACTGTTTTTT. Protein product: CASSLDSPNEKLFF.

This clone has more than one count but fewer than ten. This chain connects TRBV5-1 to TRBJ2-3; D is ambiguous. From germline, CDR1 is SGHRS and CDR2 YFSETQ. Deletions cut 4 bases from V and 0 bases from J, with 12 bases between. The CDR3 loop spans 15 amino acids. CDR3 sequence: CASSPTATSTDTQYF. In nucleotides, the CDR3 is TGCGCCAGCAGCCCTACCGCGACTAGCACAGATACGCAGTATTTT.

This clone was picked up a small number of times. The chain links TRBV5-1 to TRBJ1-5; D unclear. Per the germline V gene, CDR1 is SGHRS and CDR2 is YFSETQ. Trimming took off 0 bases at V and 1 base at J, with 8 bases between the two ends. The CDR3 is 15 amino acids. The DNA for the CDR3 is TGCGCCAGCAGCTTGGATTCCGGGAGCAATCAGCCCCAGCATTTT. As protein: CASSLDSGSNQPQHF.

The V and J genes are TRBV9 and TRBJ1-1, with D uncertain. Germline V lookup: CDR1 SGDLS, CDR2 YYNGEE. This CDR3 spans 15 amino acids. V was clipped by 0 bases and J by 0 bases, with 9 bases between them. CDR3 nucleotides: TGTGCCAGCAGCGTAGTCGGTGAGATGAACACTGAAGCTTTCTTT. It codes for CASSVVGEMNTEAFF.

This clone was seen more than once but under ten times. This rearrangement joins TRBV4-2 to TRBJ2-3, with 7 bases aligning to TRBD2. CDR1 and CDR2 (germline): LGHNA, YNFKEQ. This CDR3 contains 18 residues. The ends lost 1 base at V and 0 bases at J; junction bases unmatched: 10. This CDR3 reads CASSQGSSGDASTDTQYF. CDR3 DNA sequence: TGTGCCAGCAGCCAAGGATCGAGCGGGGACGCTAGCACAGATACGCAGTATTTT.

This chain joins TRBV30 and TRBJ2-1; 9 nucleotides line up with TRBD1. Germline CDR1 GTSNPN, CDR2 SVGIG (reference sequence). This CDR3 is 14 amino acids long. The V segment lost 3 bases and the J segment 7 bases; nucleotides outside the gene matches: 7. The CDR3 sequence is CAWRNRGPDNEQFF. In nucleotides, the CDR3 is TGTGCCTGGAGAAACAGGGGGCCCGATAATGAGCAGTTCTTC. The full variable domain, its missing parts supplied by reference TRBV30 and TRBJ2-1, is SQTIHQWPATLVQPVGSPLSLECTVEGTSNPNLYWYRQAAGRGLQLLFYSVGIGQISSEVPQNLSASRPQDRQFILSSKKLLLSDSGFYLCAWRNRGPDNEQFFGPGTRLTVL.

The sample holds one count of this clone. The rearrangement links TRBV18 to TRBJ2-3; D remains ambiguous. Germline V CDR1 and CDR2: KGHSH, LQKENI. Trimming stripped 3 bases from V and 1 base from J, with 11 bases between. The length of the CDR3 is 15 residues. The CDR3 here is CASSPSVVGTDTQYF. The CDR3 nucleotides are TGTGCCAGCTCACCCTCGGTGGTCGGCACAGATACGCAGTATTTT. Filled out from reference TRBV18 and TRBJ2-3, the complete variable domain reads NAGVMQNPRHLVRRRGQEARLRCSPMKGHSHVYWYRQLPEEGLKFMVYLQKENIIDESGMPKERFSAEFPKEGPSILRIQQVVRGDSAAYFCASSPSVVGTDTQYFGPGTRLTVL.

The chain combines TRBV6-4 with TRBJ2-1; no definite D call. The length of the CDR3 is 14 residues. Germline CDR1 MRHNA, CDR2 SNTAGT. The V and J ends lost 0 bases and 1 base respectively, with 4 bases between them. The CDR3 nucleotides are TGTGCCAGCAGTGACTCCGGTTCCTACAATGAGCAGTTCTTC. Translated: CASSDSGSYNEQFF.

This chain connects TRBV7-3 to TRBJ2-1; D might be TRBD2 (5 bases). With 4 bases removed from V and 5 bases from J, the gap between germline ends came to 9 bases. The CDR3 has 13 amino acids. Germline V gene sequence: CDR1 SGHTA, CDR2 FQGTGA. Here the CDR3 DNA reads TGTGCCAGCAGCTATGAGGGTCACAATGAGCAGTTCTTC. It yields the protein CASSYEGHNEQFF.

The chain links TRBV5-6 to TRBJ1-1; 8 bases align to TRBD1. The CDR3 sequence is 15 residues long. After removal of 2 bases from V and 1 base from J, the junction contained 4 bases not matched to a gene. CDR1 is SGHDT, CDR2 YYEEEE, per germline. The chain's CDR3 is CASSFPTGGNTEAFF. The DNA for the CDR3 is TGTGCCAGCAGCTTCCCCACAGGGGGGAACACTGAAGCTTTCTTT.

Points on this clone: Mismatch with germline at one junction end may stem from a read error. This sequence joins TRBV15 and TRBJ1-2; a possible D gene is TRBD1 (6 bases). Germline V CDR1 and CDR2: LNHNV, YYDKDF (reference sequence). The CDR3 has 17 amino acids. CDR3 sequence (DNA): TGTGCCGCCAGCGGAACTCCGAACACAGGGAGGGGCTATGGCTACACCTTC. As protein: CAASGTPNTGRGYGYTF.

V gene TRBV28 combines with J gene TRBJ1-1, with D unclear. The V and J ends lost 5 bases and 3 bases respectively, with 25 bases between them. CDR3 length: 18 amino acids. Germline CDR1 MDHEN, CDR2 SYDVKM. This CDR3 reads CASSPWTNRGRWYTEAFF. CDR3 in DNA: TGTGCCAGCAGTCCTTGGACGAACCGAGGGAGATGGTACACTGAAGCTTTCTTT.

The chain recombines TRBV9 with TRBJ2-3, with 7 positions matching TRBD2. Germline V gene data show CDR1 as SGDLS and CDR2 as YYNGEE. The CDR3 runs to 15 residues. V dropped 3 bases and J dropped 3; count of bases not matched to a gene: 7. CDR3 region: CASSAQRGTTDTQYF. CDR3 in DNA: TGTGCCAGCAGCGCTCAGCGGGGAACTACAGATACGCAGTATTTT. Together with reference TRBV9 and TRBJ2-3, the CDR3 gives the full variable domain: DSGVTQTPKHLITATGQRVTLRCSPRSGDLSVYWYQQSLDQGLQFLIQYYNGEERAKGNILERFSAQQFPDLHSELNLSSLELGDSALYFCASSAQRGTTDTQYFGPGTRLTVL.

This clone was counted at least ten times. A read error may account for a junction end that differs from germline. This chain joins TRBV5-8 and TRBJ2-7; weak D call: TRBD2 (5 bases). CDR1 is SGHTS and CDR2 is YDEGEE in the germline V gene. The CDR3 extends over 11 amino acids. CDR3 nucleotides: TGTGCCAGCAGCGTCTTGGGAGCCCCCATCTTC. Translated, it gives CASSVLGAPIF.

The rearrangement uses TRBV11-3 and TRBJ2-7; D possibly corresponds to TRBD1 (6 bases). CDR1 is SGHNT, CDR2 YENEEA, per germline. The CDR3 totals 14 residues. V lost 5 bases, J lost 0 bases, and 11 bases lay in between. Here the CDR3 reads CASSPRTVSYEQYF. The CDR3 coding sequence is TGTGCCAGCAGCCCCCGGACAGTCTCCTACGAGCAGTACTTC.

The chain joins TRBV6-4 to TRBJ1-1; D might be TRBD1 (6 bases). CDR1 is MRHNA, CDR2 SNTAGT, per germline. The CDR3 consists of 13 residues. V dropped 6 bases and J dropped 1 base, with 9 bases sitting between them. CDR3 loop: CASRRQENTEAFF. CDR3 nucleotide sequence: TGTGCCAGCAGGCGACAGGAGAACACTGAAGCTTTCTTT.